The present entry profiles one TCR beta chain with its context. These data belong to a study of OX40 agonist ivuxolimab in advanced cancers. Study as a whole: Allowance was made for prior anti-PD-1, anti-PD-L1 or anti-CTLA-4 therapy, and roughly 40% had some. Two patients with cutaneous melanoma and one with hepatocellular carcinoma, three in total, showed partial responses.

Clones were sequenced by immunoSEQ multiplex PCR, and TCRdb holds only the in-frame ones, with some missing. The sample has about 120,000 clones, around nine tenths seen once; the top ten hold about 0.25%. This CDR3 is 15 amino acids long. The V gene's germline CDR1 is MDHEN and CDR2 SYDVKM. J lost 2 bases, V lost 4 bases, and 8 bases had no gene match. This specimen consisted of CD4+ or CD8+ T cells sorted from blood, obtained in a trial of the OX40 agonist ivuxolimab. The chain combines TRBV28 with TRBJ2-7; the match to TRBD1 covers 7 bases. This clonotype was obtained from an adult with an advanced solid tumor such as melanoma, head and neck, liver or kidney cancer. CDR3 protein: CASSSYGTATYEQYF. The CDR3 bases are TGTGCCAGCAGTTCCTACGGGACAGCAACCTACGAGCAGTACTTC.